The sequence of this T cell receptor beta chain was determined in a study of T-cell reconstitution after alpha-beta-depleted transplantation in children. Findings and limits, study-wide: A year post-transplant, T-cell counts and diversity derived mostly from newly produced T cells. It was reported that alpha-beta T cells came from several hundred expanded graft clones (about two months after transplant). For some patients, TCRbeta diversity was high at day 60 because of recipient T cells and thymic progenitors that survived.

This clonotype has a handful of counts. Its antigen is still unknown. During its preparation, the TCRbeta library received unique molecular identifiers. One entry per CDR3 protein results from TCRdb running MiXCR on the PCR reads. In the table there are some 200,000 distinct CDR3 sequences, about 6% of which are singletons. The receptor's source is a girl less than two years old with combined immunodeficiency, due to receive a stem cell transplant. Sequences were derived from PBMCs, sampled before TCRalphabeta/CD19-depleted stem cell transplant.

The CDR3 region has the DNA TGCAGCGTTGGGGGGGGGGACACCGGGGAGCTGTTTTTT. Encoded protein: CSVGGGDTGELFF. V is TRBV29-1 and J is TRBJ2-2; 7 bases are a match to TRBD2. The trim removed 4 bases at V and 3 bases at J, leaving 2 bases unmatched. Looked up from germline, CDR1 is SQVTM and CDR2 is ANQGSEA. This CDR3 comprises 13 residues.